The next 15 T cell receptor beta chains were all read from a single sample in a study of T cells expressing NK-cell markers. Reprocessing the 5' RACE reads, TCRdb reports a single entry for every CDR3 protein and omits DNA. The sample holds 450,000 to 600,000 distinct CDR3 sequences. The sequenced sample was blood T cells: a sorted CD56 or NKG2C T cell subset, CD4+ or CD8+ T cells, or bulk PBMC T cells (not recorded which). These receptors came from a young man in good health.

This sequence joins TRBV20-1 and TRBJ2-1; without DNA, the TCRdb call of TRBD2 cannot be checked. This CDR3 region has 14 residues. Looked up from germline, CDR1 is DFQATT and CDR2 is SNEGSKA (reference sequence). The CDR3 here is CSARDGAGSNEQFF.

V and J are TRBV12-3 or TRBV12-4 and TRBJ1-2; TCRdb names TRBD1, which stays unverified in the absence of DNA. CDR3 size: 14 residues. CDR3 sequence: CASSLADSLYGYTF.

The gene calls are TRBV5-6 and TRBJ1-1. This CDR3 contains 13 residues. Germline CDR1 reads SGHDT; CDR2 reads YYEEEE. CDR3 loop: CASSLGPTPEAFF.

V is TRBV30 and J is TRBJ2-1. From germline, CDR1 is GTSNPN and CDR2 SVGIG (reference sequence). CDR3 length: 12 residues. The CDR3 here is CAWRDDTIEQFF.

The genes are TRBV10-3 and TRBJ2-3; TCRdb selects TRBD2, and the lack of DNA leaves this call unchecked. CDR3 length: 17 residues. Germline values: CDR1 ENHRY, CDR2 SYGVKD. Here the CDR3 reads CAISERGLAASTDTQYF.

CDR3: CASSPWTNRGPYF. The V call is TRBV7-6, the J call TRBJ2-7; checking the TCRdb D call of TRBD2 is not possible without DNA. The length of the CDR3 is 13 residues. Germline CDR1 SGHVS, CDR2 FNYEAQ.

The J gene is TRBJ2-1, the V gene TRBV24-1; TCRdb indicates TRBD1, and absent DNA this call remains unverified. Germline loops: CDR1 KGHDR, CDR2 SFDVKD. The CDR3 totals 16 residues. The CDR3 sequence: CATSDPVGGVGNEQFF.

The CDR3 is CAISGWGLSSTDTQYF. The chain uses TRBV10-3 and TRBJ2-3; the D call of TRBD2 rests on TCRdb alone, since no DNA is present to check it. Germline CDR1 is ENHRY and CDR2 is SYGVKD. This CDR3 region has 16 residues.

The chain is built from TRBV29-1 and TRBJ2-1; the D call of TRBD1 rests on TCRdb alone, since no DNA is present to check it. Germline CDR1 SQVTM, CDR2 ANQGSEA. This CDR3 has 16 amino acids. The chain's CDR3 is CSVETLDRSSYNEQFF.

The chain combines TRBV20-1 with TRBJ2-5; TCRdb lists TRBD2, though no DNA is available to test this call. Germline CDR1 and CDR2: DFQATT and SNEGSKA (reference sequence). The CDR3 extends over 17 amino acids. CDR3 residues: CSASSPLAATLLETQYF.

The chain recombines TRBV5-1 with TRBJ2-3; TCRdb's D gene call, TRBD2, goes unchecked for lack of DNA. Germline CDR1 and CDR2: SGHRS and YFSETQ. The CDR3 totals 16 residues. The CDR3: CASSQTAGAEPDTQYF. Drawing the rest from reference TRBV5-1 and TRBJ2-3, the complete variable domain is KAGVTQTPRYLIKTRGQQVTLSCSPISGHRSVSWYQQTPGQGLQFLFEYFSETQRNKGNFPGRFSGRQFSNSRSEMNVSTLELGDSALYLCASSQTAGAEPDTQYFGPGTRLTVL.

This chain links TRBV20-1 with TRBJ2-7; the D call from TCRdb, TRBD1, cannot be confirmed without DNA. The CDR3 runs 14 residues. Looked up from germline, CDR1 is DFQATT and CDR2 is SNEGSKA (reference sequence). The CDR3 loop reads CSVTGTGDLREQYF.

The CDR3 protein is CASSPRTGETEAFF. The chain has TRBV5-1 and TRBJ1-1; as DNA is missing, the TRBD1 call by TCRdb cannot be tested. The V gene's germline CDR1 is SGHRS and CDR2 YFSETQ. This CDR3 is built from 14 residues.

The chain uses TRBV11-2 and TRBJ2-2; TCRdb lists TRBD2, though no DNA is available to test this call. The CDR3 loop spans 13 amino acids. Germline V gene sequence: CDR1 SGHAT, CDR2 FQNNGV. The CDR3 region is CASSSGLAKELFF.

V usage is TRBV5-1 and J usage is TRBJ2-1; checking the TCRdb D call of TRBD1 is not possible without DNA. Germline lookup yields CDR1 SGHRS and CDR2 YFSETQ. The CDR3 consists of 16 residues. The CDR3 protein is CASSSVTGPSYNEQFF.